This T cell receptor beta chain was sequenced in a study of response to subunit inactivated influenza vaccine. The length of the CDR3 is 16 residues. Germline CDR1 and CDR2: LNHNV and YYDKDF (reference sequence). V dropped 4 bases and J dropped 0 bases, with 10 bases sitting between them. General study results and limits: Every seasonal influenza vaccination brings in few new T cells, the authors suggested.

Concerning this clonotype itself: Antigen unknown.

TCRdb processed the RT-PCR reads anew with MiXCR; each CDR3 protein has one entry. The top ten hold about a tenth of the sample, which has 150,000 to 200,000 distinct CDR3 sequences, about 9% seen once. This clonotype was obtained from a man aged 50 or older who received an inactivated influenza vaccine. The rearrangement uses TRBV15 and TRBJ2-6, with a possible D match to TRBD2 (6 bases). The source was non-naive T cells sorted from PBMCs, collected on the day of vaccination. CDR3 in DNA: TGTGCCACCAGCAAACAGACTAGCTCTGGGGCCAACGTCCTGACTTTC. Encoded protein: CATSKQTSSGANVLTF.